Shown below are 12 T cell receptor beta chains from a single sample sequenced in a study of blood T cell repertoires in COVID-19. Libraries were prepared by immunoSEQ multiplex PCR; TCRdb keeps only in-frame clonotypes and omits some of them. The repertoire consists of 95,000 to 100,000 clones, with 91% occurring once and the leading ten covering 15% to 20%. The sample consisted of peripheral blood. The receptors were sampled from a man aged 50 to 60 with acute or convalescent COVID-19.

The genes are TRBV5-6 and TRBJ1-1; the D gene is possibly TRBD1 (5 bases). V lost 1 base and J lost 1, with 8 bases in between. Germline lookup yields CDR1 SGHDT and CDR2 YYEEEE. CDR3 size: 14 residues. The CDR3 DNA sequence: TGTGCCAGCAGCTTGAGGGGCCCGAACACTGAAGCTTTCTTT. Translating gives CASSLRGPNTEAFF.

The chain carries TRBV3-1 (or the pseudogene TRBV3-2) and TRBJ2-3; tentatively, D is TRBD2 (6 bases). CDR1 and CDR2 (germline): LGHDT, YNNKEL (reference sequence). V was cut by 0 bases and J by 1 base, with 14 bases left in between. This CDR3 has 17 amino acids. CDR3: CASSQDPWGDGTDTQYF. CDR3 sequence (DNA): TGTGCCAGCAGCCAAGATCCCTGGGGGGACGGCACAGATACGCAGTATTTT.

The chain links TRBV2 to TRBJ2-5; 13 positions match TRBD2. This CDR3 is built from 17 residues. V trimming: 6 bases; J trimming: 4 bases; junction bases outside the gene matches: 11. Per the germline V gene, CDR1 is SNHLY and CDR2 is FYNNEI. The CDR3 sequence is CASRGGLAGAPGETQYF. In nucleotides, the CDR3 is TGTGCCAGCAGGGGTGGACTAGCGGGGGCCCCGGGAGAGACCCAGTACTTC.

The CDR3 nucleotides are TGTGCCAGCAGCTTAGGGACAGGGAGAATAGGCTACACCTTC. It translates to CASSLGTGRIGYTF. The V and J genes are TRBV7-9 and TRBJ1-2; TRBD1 matches 8 bases. This CDR3 has 14 residues. The V gene end was trimmed by 1 base and the J gene end by 8 bases; junction bases not matched to a gene: 6. Germline V CDR1 and CDR2: SEHNR, FQNEAQ (reference sequence).

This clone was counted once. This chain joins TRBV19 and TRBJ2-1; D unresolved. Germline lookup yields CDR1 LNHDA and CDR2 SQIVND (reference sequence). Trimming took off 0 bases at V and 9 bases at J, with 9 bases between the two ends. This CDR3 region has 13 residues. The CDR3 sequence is CASSIDPFGEQFF. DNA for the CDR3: TGTGCCAGTAGTATAGATCCTTTCGGTGAGCAGTTCTTC.

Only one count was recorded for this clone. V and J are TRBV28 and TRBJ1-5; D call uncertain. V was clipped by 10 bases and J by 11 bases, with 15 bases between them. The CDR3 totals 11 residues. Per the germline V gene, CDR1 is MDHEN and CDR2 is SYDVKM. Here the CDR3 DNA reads TGTGCCACCAGGACCTTCCGGGCCCAGCATTTT. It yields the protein CATRTFRAQHF.

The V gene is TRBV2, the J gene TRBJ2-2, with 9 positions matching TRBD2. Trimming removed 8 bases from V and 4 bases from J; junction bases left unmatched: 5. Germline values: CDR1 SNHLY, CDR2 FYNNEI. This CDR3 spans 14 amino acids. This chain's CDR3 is CASVVAGATGELFF. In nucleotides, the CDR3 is TGTGCCAGCGTAGTAGCGGGGGCCACCGGGGAGCTGTTTTTT.

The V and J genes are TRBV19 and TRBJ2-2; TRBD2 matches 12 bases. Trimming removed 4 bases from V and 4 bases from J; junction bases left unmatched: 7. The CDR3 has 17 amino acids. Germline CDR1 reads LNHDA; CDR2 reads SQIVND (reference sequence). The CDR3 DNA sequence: TGTGCCAGTAGTAAGGCTAGCGGGGGGGCATTCACCGGGGAGCTGTTTTTT. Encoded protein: CASSKASGGAFTGELFF.

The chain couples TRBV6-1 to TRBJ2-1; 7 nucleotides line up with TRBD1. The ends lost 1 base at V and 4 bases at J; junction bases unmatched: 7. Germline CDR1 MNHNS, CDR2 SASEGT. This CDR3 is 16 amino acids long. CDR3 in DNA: TGTGCCAGCAGTGAAGGAATAGGGGGCGCGTACAATGAGCAGTTCTTC. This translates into CASSEGIGGAYNEQFF.

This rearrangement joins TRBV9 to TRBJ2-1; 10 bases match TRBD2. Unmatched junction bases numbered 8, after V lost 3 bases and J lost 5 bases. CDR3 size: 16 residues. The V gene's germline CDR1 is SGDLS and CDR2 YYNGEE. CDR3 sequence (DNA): TGTGCCAGCAGCGCGCTGGGCGGACTAGCGGACAATGAGCAGTTCTTC. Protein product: CASSALGGLADNEQFF.

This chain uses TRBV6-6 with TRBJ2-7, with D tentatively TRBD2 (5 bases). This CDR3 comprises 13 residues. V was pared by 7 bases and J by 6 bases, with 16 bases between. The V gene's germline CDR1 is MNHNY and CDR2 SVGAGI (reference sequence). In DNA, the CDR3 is TGTGCCAGCAACAACGGAGGAACGGGCGAGCAGTACTTC. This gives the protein CASNNGGTGEQYF.

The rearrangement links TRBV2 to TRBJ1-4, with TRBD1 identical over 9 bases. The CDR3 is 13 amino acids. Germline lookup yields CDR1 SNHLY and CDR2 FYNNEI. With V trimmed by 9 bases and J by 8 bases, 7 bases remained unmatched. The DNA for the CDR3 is TGTGCCAGTACCGGGACAGGGAACGAAAAACTGTTTTTT. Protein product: CASTGTGNEKLFF.